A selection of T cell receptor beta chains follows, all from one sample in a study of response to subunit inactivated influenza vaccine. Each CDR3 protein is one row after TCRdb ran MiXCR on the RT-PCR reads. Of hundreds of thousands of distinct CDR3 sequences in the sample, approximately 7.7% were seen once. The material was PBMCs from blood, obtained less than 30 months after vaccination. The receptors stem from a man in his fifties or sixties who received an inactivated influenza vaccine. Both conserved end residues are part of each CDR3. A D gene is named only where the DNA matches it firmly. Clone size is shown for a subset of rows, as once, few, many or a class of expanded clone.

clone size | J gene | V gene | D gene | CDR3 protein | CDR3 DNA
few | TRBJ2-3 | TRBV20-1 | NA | CSANPLGDTQYF | TGCAGTGCGAACCCACTAGGGGATACGCAGTATTTT
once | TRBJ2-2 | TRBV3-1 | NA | CASSQEWDSGELFF | TGTGCCAGCAGCCAAGAATGGGATTCCGGGGAGCTGTTTTTT
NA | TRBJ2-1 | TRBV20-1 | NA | CSAESRAPMNNEQFF | TGCAGTGCTGAGAGCCGGGCCCCGATGAACAATGAGCAGTTCTTC
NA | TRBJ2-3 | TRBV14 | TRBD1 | CASSRSGTGSVTQYF | TGTGCCAGCAGCCGTTCCGGGACAGGGTCGGTTACGCAGTATTTT
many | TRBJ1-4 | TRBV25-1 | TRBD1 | CASSPMDRSSGEKLFF | TGTGCCAGCAGTCCTATGGACAGGTCGTCGGGTGAAAAACTGTTTTTT
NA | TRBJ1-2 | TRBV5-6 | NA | CASSLGADFGGYTF | TGTGCCAGCAGCTTAGGCGCAGATTTTGGTGGCTACACCTTC
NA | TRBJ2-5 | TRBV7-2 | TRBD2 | CASSSWTSGRYETQYF | TGTGCCAGCAGCTCCTGGACTAGCGGGAGATACGAGACCCAGTACTTC
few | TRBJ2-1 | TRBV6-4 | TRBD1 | CASSRTGHVNEQFF | TGTGCCAGCAGTCGGACAGGGCATGTAAATGAGCAGTTCTTC
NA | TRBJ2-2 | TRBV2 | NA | CAGSGLVPRELFF | TGTGCCGGCAGTGGTCTGGTCCCACGGGAGCTGTTTTTT
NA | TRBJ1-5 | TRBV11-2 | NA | CASSFDGGGNQPQHF | TGTGCCAGCAGCTTTGACGGAGGGGGCAATCAGCCCCAGCATTTT
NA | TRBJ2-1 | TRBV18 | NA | CASSPIGTYNEQFF | TGTGCCAGCTCACCAATCGGTACCTACAATGAGCAGTTCTTC
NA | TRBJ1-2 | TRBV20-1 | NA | CSARDPGGAGYTF | TGCAGTGCTAGAGATCCGGGGGGGGCAGGCTACACCTTC
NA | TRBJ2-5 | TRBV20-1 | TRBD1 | CSASGQGVKGETQYF | TGCAGTGCTAGCGGACAGGGGGTGAAGGGGGAGACCCAGTACTTC
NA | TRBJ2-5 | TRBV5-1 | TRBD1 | CASSSSGQVLETQYF | TGCGCCAGCAGCAGTTCGGGACAGGTACTAGAGACCCAGTACTTC
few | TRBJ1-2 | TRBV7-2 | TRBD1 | CASSLRGLPYGYTF | TGTGCCAGCAGCTTAAGGGGGCTACCCTATGGCTACACCTTC
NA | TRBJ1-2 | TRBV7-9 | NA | CASSRTGPGNLYTF | TGTGCCAGCAGCCGAACGGGTCCGGGGAATCTCTACACCTTC
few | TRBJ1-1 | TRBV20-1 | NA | CSARSTLKTMNTEAFF | TGCAGTGCTAGATCAACCCTCAAGACGATGAACACTGAAGCTTTCTTT
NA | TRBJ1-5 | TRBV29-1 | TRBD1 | CSVSGTDKDQPQHF | TGCAGCGTCTCCGGGACAGACAAAGATCAGCCCCAGCATTTT
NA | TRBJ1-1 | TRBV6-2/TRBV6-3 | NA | CASSYGGGFGEAFF | TGTGCCAGCAGTTACGGAGGGGGATTTGGTGAAGCTTTCTTT
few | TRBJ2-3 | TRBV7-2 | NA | CASSPQGRTDTQYF | TGTGCCAGCAGCCCGCAAGGGCGCACAGATACGCAGTATTTT
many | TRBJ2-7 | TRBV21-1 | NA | CASSTPGQLYEQYF | TGTGCCAGCAGCACCCCCGGACAGCTATACGAGCAGTACTTC
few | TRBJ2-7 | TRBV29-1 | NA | CSVQGSYEQYF | TGCAGCGTTCAGGGGTCCTACGAGCAGTACTTC
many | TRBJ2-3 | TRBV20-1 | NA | CSARDFRDTQYF | TGCAGTGCTAGAGATTTCCGGGATACGCAGTATTTT
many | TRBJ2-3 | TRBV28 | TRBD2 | CASRWGGADTQYF | TGTGCCAGCAGGTGGGGGGGGGCAGATACGCAGTATTTT
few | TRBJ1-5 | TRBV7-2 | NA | CASSPGRVTGPQHF | TGTGCCAGCAGCCCGGGACGGGTAACAGGACCCCAGCATTTT
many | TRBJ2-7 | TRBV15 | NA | CATSRDQHGGYEQYF | TGTGCCACCAGCAGAGATCAGCACGGGGGCTACGAGCAGTACTTC
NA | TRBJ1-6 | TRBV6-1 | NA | CASREESLLHF | TGTGCCAGCAGGGAGGAATCACTCCTCCACTTT
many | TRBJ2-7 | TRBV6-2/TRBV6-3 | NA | CASSYKVRPISYEQYF | TGTGCCAGCAGTTACAAAGTCCGTCCTATTTCCTACGAGCAGTACTTC
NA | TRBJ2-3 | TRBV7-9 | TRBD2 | CASSSKLAGGTDTQYF | TGTGCCAGCAGCTCAAAACTAGCGGGAGGAACAGATACGCAGTATTTT
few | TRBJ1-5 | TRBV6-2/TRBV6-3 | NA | CASSTRLGPGNQPQHF | TGTGCCAGCAGTACCCGCCTAGGGCCTGGCAATCAGCCCCAGCATTTT
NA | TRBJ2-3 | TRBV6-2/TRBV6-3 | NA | CASSYSSGNTDTQYF | TGTGCCAGCAGTTACTCCTCCGGGAACACAGATACGCAGTATTTT
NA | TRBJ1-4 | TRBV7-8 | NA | CASSLSGGEKLFF | TGTGCCAGCAGCTTATCAGGCGGTGAAAAACTGTTTTTT
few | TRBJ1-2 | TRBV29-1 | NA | CSVPIRAGYTF | TGCAGCGTTCCCATCAGGGCTGGCTACACCTTC
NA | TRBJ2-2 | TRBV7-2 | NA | CASSLDGASVVGELFF | TGTGCCAGCAGCTTAGATGGGGCTAGCGTAGTAGGGGAGCTGTTTTTT
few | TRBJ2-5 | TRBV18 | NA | CASSPPRKETQYF | TGTGCCAGCTCACCACCGAGGAAAGAGACCCAGTACTTC
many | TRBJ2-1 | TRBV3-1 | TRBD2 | CASSQEAGGLYNEQFF | TGTGCCAGCAGCCAAGAAGCGGGGGGACTTTACAATGAGCAGTTCTTC
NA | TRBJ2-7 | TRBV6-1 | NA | CASRAESSGYEQYF | TGTGCCAGCAGGGCCGAAAGCTCCGGCTACGAGCAGTACTTC
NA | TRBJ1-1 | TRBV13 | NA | CASSSRTWTEAFF | TGTGCCAGCAGCTCTCGGACTTGGACTGAAGCTTTCTTT
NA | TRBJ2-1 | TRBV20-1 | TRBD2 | CSARDRTSGSSYNEQFF | TGCAGTGCTAGAGATCGCACTAGCGGAAGCTCCTACAATGAGCAGTTCTTC
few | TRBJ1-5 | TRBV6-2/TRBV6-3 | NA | CASSYVGLNNQPQHF | TGTGCCAGCAGTTACGTCGGGCTTAACAATCAGCCCCAGCATTTT
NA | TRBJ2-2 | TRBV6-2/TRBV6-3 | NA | CASRIGYTGELFF | TGTGCCAGCAGAATCGGGTACACCGGGGAGCTGTTTTTT